The rows below give T cell receptor beta chains drawn from one sample of a study of early T cells in non-severe SARS-CoV-2 infection. One entry per CDR3 protein, called by TCRdb with MiXCR from the 5' RACE reads. The data show roughly 69,000 distinct CDR3 sequences, roughly 10% seen once. Sequenced: whole blood. The receptor set was obtained from an adult who was a healthcare worker with PCR-confirmed SARS-CoV-2 infection or an uninfected control (not recorded which). Both conserved end residues are part of each CDR3. D genes are given only for firm matches. Size is stated for part of the rows, as once, few or many counts, or as a class when the clone is expanded.

clone size: -; J gene: TRBJ2-7; V gene: TRBV6-6; D gene: TRBD2; CDR3 protein: CASRDLASGSYEQYF; CDR3 DNA: TGTGCCAGCAGGGACCTGGCTAGCGGTTCCTACGAGCAGTACTTC
clone size: -; J gene: TRBJ1-3; V gene: TRBV2; D gene: -; CDR3 protein: CASRASSGNTIYF; CDR3 DNA: TGTGCCAGCAGGGCAAGCTCTGGAAACACCATATATTTT
clone size: -; J gene: TRBJ2-3; V gene: TRBV27; D gene: -; CDR3 protein: CASRPGLSTDTQYF; CDR3 DNA: TGTGCCAGCAGGCCGGGGCTTAGCACAGATACGCAGTATTTT
clone size: many; J gene: TRBJ2-7; V gene: TRBV4-3; D gene: -; CDR3 protein: CASSQSPTEEQYF; CDR3 DNA: TGCGCCAGCAGCCAAAGCCCCACTGAGGAGCAGTACTTC
clone size: few; J gene: TRBJ1-1; V gene: TRBV18; D gene: -; CDR3 protein: CASSPRKGVYTEAFF; CDR3 DNA: TGTGCCAGCTCACCACGTAAGGGGGTTTACACTGAAGCTTTCTTT
clone size: few; J gene: TRBJ2-3; V gene: TRBV11-2; D gene: TRBD2; CDR3 protein: CASSDGTSIADTQYF; CDR3 DNA: TGTGCCAGCAGCGACGGGACTAGCATCGCAGATACGCAGTATTTT
clone size: many; J gene: TRBJ2-7; V gene: TRBV9; D gene: -; CDR3 protein: CASSVAGDNYEQYF; CDR3 DNA: TGTGCCAGCAGCGTAGCCGGAGACAACTACGAGCAGTACTTC
clone size: few; J gene: TRBJ2-1; V gene: TRBV7-9; D gene: -; CDR3 protein: CASSLDRNEQFF; CDR3 DNA: TGTGCCAGCAGCTTAGATCGGAATGAGCAGTTCTTC
clone size: many; J gene: TRBJ2-7; V gene: TRBV7-3; D gene: TRBD2; CDR3 protein: CASSPLGGGSYEQYF; CDR3 DNA: TGTGCCAGCAGTCCCTTGGGCGGGGGTTCCTACGAGCAGTACTTC
clone size: few; J gene: TRBJ2-2; V gene: TRBV10-3; D gene: -; CDR3 protein: CAISEGGELFF; CDR3 DNA: TGTGCCATCAGTGAGGGCGGGGAGCTGTTTTTT
clone size: many; J gene: TRBJ2-1; V gene: TRBV5-1; D gene: -; CDR3 protein: CASSSPTGTANYNEQFF; CDR3 DNA: TGCGCCAGCAGCTCGCCAACCGGGACCGCCAACTACAATGAGCAGTTCTTC